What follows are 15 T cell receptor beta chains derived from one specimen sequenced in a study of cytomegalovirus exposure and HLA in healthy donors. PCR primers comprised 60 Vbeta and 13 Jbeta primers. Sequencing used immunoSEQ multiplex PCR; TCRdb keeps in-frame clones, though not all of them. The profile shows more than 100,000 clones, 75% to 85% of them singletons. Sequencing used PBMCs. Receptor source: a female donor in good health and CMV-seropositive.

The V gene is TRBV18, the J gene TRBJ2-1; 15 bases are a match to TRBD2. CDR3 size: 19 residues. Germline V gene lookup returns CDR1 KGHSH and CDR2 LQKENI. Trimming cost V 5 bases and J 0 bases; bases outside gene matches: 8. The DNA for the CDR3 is TGTGCCAGCTCATCAAGGACTAGCGGGGGGGCGGGCTCCTACAATGAGCAGTTCTTC. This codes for CASSSRTSGGAGSYNEQFF. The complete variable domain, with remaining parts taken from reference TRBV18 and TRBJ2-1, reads NAGVMQNPRHLVRRRGQEARLRCSPMKGHSHVYWYRQLPEEGLKFMVYLQKENIIDESGMPKERFSAEFPKEGPSILRIQQVVRGDSAAYFCASSSRTSGGAGSYNEQFFGPGTRLTVL.

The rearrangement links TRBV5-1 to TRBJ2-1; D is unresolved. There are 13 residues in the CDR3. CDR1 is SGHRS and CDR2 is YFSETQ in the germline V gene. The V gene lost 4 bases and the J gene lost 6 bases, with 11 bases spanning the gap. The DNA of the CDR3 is TGCGCCAGCAGCCTTGAGTATGGCAATGAGCAGTTCTTC. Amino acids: CASSLEYGNEQFF.

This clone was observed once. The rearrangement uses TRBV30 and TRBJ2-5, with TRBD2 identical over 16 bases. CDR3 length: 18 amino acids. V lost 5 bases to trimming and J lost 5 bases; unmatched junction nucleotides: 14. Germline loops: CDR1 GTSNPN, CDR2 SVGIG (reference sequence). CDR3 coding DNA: TGTGCCTGGGTACCGTCGGGACTAGCGGGAGGGCCCTGGGAGACCCAGTACTTC. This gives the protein CAWVPSGLAGGPWETQYF.

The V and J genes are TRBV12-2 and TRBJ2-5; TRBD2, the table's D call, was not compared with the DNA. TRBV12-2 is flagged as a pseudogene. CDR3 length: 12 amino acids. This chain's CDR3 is CASRLVRETQYF. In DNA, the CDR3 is TGTGCAAGTCGCTTAGTGCGAGAGACCCAGTACTTC.

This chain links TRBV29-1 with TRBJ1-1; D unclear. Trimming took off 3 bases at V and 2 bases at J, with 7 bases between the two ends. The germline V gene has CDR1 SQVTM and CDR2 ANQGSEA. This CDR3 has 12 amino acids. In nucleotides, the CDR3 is TGCAGCGTTGATGCGGTTAACACTGAAGCTTTCTTT. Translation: CSVDAVNTEAFF.

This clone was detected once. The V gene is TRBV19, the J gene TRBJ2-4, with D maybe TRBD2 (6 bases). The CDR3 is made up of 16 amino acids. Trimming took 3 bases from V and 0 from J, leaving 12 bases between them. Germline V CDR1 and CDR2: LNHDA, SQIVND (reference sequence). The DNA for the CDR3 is TGTGCCAGTAGTATGGGGGGAATTCTAGCCAAAAACATTCAGTACTTC. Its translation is CASSMGGILAKNIQYF.

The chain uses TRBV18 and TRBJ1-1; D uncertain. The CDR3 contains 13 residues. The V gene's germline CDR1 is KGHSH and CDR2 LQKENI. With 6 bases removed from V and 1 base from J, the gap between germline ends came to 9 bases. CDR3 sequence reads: CASSRGGNTEAFF. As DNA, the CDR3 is TGTGCCAGCTCCCGAGGCGGGAACACTGAAGCTTTCTTT.

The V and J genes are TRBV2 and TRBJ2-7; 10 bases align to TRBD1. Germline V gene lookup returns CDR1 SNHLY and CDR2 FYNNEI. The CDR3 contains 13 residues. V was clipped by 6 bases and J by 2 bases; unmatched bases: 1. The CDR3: CASRGQGTYEQYF. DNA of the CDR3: TGTGCCAGCAGGGGACAGGGGACCTACGAGCAGTACTTC. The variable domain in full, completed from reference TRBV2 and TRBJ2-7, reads EPEVTQTPSHQVTQMGQEVILRCVPISNHLYFYWYRQILGQKVEFLVSFYNNEISEKSEIFDDQFSVERPDGSNFTLKIRSTKLEDSAMYFCASRGQGTYEQYFGPGTRLTVT.

In nucleotides, the CDR3 is TGTGCCAGCAGCCGCGGACTAGCGGGGTTTTTGGGGACAGATACGCAGTATTTT. It encodes CASSRGLAGFLGTDTQYF. The rearrangement uses TRBV14 and TRBJ2-3, with 12 bases lining up with TRBD2. The CDR3 is 18 residues long. J lost 3 bases, V lost 4 bases, and 11 bases had no gene match. Looked up from germline, CDR1 is SGHDN and CDR2 is FVKESK.

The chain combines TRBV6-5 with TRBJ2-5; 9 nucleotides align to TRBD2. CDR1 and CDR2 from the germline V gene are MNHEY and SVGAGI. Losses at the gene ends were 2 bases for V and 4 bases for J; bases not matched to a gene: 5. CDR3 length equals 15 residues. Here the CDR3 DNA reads TGTGCCAGCAGTTACCGCGGGGGGGGAGGAGAGACCCAGTACTTC. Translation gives CASSYRGGGGETQYF.

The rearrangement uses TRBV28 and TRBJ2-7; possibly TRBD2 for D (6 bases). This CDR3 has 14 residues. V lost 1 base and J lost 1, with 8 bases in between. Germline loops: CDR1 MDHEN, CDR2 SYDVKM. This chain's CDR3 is CASSLFGGSYEQYF. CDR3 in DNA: TGTGCCAGCAGTTTATTCGGGGGTTCCTACGAGCAGTACTTC.

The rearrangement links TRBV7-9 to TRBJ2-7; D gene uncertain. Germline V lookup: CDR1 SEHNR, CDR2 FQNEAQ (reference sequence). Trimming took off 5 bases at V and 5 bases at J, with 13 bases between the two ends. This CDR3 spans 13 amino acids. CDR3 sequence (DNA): TGTGCCAGCAGCCCAAATCGACGGGACGAGCAGTACTTC. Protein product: CASSPNRRDEQYF.

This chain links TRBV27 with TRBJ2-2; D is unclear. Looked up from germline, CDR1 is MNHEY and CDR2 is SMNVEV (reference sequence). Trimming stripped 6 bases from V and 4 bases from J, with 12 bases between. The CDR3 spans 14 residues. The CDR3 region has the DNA TGTGCCAGCAGCCTAACGGGTCGCACCGGGGAGCTGTTTTTT. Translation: CASSLTGRTGELFF.

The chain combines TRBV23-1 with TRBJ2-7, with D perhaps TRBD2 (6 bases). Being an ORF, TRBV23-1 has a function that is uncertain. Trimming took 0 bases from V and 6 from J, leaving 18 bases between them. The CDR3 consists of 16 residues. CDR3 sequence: CASSQSAGPAACEQYF. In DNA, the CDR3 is TGCGCCAGCAGTCAATCGGCGGGGCCCGCCGCATGCGAGCAGTACTTC.

The CDR3 nucleotides read TGCGCCAGCAGCCAAGTAGGGGTAGGGGAGACCCAGTACTTC. It encodes CASSQVGVGETQYF. V and J are TRBV4-1 and TRBJ2-5; tentatively, D is TRBD1 (5 bases). V was pared by 1 base and J by 5 bases, with 11 bases between. Germline V gene lookup returns CDR1 MGHRA and CDR2 YSYEKL. The CDR3 sequence is 14 residues long.